Below, 32 T cell receptor beta chains from the same sample are listed, as sequenced in a study of molecular identifiers for immune sequencing clone quantification. TCRdb independently ran MiXCR on the PCR reads; one entry per CDR3 protein. The sample shows 80,000 to 95,000 distinct CDR3 sequences, around 20% of them seen only once. Source material: naive CD8+ T cells from blood, with Jurkat cell RNA spiked in. Subset reported: FACS-sorted CD8+CD4-CCR7+CD45RA+ naive T cells. The receptors come from a human donor in good health. Some libraries in this study had Jurkat cell RNA spiked in.

This clonotype has a count of ten or more. The V gene is TRBV28, the J gene TRBJ2-6; D remains ambiguous. Germline loops: CDR1 MDHEN, CDR2 SYDVKM. The CDR3 has 14 amino acids. Trimming removed 5 bases at V and 0 bases at J, with 5 bases between. This chain's CDR3 is CASSPLSGANVLTF. The CDR3 DNA reads TGTGCCAGCAGTCCCCTCTCTGGGGCCAACGTCCTGACTTTC.

This clonotype appeared many times. The rearrangement links TRBV6-1 to TRBJ2-2, with 7 bases lining up with TRBD2. The germline V gene has CDR1 MNHNS and CDR2 SASEGT. The V segment lost 7 bases and the J segment 6 bases; nucleotides outside the gene matches: 11. The CDR3 contains 15 residues. CDR3: CASTAGEGPAGELFF. CDR3 nucleotide sequence: TGTGCCAGCACCGCGGGGGAAGGGCCGGCCGGGGAGCTGTTTTTT.

This clonotype was seen repeatedly, ten times or more. The genes are TRBV20-1 and TRBJ2-1, with 9 bases lining up with TRBD2. CDR3 length: 13 residues. Trimming took 3 bases from V and 3 from J; bases not matched to a gene: 0. Germline V gene lookup returns CDR1 DFQATT and CDR2 SNEGSKA (reference sequence). CDR3 amino acids: CSARTSGYNEQFF. In nucleotides, the CDR3 is TGCAGTGCTAGGACTAGCGGCTACAATGAGCAGTTCTTC.

Of note for this clonotype: Since no conserved phenylalanine or tryptophan closes the CDR3, a read error is the likely cause. The chain has TRBV30 and TRBJ2-1, with D hard to call. In germline, CDR1 is GTSNPN, CDR2 SVGIG (reference sequence). Trimming took 1 base from V and 4 from J, leaving 20 bases between them. This CDR3 is built from 17 residues. CDR3 sequence reads: CAWSANEDSNTYNEQFL. CDR3 sequence (DNA): TGTGCCTGGAGTGCCAATGAAGACTCCAATACTTACAATGAGCAGTTCCTC.

This clonotype showed up many times. The chain recombines TRBV19 with TRBJ2-5, with 7 bases matching TRBD1. The V gene's germline CDR1 is LNHDA and CDR2 SQIVND (reference sequence). This CDR3 spans 13 amino acids. V lost 8 bases, J lost 2 bases, and 5 bases stayed unmatched. The CDR3 region is CASQGTDQETQYF. The CDR3 DNA sequence: TGTGCCAGTCAAGGGACAGATCAAGAGACCCAGTACTTC.

In this sample, this clonotype turned up many times. The chain's CDR3 is CASSLASEAFF. CDR3 DNA sequence: TGTGCCAGCAGCTTAGCCTCTGAAGCTTTCTTT. This chain joins TRBV7-8 and TRBJ1-1, with D unresolved. V was clipped by 0 bases and J by 6 bases, with 2 bases between them. The CDR3 runs 11 residues. CDR1 is SGHVS, CDR2 FQNEAQ, per germline.

This clonotype was seen a single time. A much larger clone is a single base away; this may be a read error. V gene TRBV24-1 combines with J gene TRBJ1-2; no firm D call. CDR3 length: 13 amino acids. CDR1 and CDR2 (germline): KGHDR, SFDVKD. CDR3 in amino acids: CATGDGDFYGYTF. DNA for the CDR3: TGTGCCACCGGTGATGGAGATTTCTATGGCTACACCTTC.

In this sample, this clonotype turned up many times. The V call is TRBV5-5, the J call TRBJ2-1, with D uncertain. Germline V lookup: CDR1 SGHKS, CDR2 YYEKEE (reference sequence). The CDR3 covers 12 residues. The germline V and J ends were trimmed by 4 bases and 3 bases, with 5 bases remaining between them. The CDR3 protein is CASSANYNEQFF. In nucleotides, the CDR3 is TGTGCCAGCAGCGCAAACTACAATGAGCAGTTCTTC.

This clonotype has ten or more counts. The chain recombines TRBV7-6 with TRBJ2-7, with D possibly being TRBD1 (6 bases). Germline values: CDR1 SGHVS, CDR2 FNYEAQ. V gave up 5 bases and J gave up 2 bases, with 13 bases separating them. The CDR3 contains 14 residues. The DNA of the CDR3 is TGTGCCAGCAGCCTCTGGGACAACGCCTACGAGCAGTACTTC. It codes for CASSLWDNAYEQYF.

This clonotype appeared many times. The J gene is TRBJ1-4, the V gene TRBV7-6; 9 bases agree with TRBD1. The CDR3 spans 16 residues. Germline loops: CDR1 SGHVS, CDR2 FNYEAQ. The V segment lost 3 bases and the J segment 2 bases; nucleotides outside the gene matches: 4. The CDR3: CASSLGQGGTNEKLFF. CDR3 bases: TGTGCCAGCAGCTTGGGACAGGGAGGGACTAATGAAAAACTGTTTTTT.

Concerning this clonotype itself: This could be a read error, since a much larger clone is one nucleotide away. The gene calls are TRBV5-6 and TRBJ2-3; maybe TRBD2 (6 bases). There are 15 residues in the CDR3. Germline V gene sequence: CDR1 SGHDT, CDR2 YYEEEE. CDR3 amino acids: CASSLGLESTGTQYF. In nucleotides, the CDR3 is TGTGCCAGCAGCTTGGGACTAGAAAGCACAGGTACGCAGTATTTT.

This clonotype was counted many times. The chain joins TRBV19 to TRBJ1-1, with a tentative D call TRBD1 (6 bases). CDR3 size: 15 residues. Germline CDR1 LNHDA, CDR2 SQIVND (reference sequence). Between the trimmed V and J ends, which lost 3 bases and 3 bases, there was a span of 14 bases. The CDR3 reads CASSIGQGPYTEAFF. The CDR3 nucleotides read TGTGCCAGTAGTATCGGCCAGGGGCCGTACACTGAAGCTTTCTTT. The entire variable domain, with the rest obtained from reference TRBV19 and TRBJ1-1, is as follows: DGGITQSPKYLFRKEGQNVTLSCEQNLNHDAMYWYRQDPGQGLRLIYYSQIVNDFQKGDIAEGYSVSREKKESFPLTVTSAQKNPTAFYLCASSIGQGPYTEAFFGQGTRLTVV.

This clonotype showed up just a few times. This chain connects TRBV12-5 to TRBJ2-5; 13 bases fit TRBD2. The CDR3 totals 15 residues. Losses at the gene ends were 2 bases for V and 9 bases for J; bases not matched to a gene: 6. Germline-derived CDR1 and CDR2 are LGHNT and FRNRAP. CDR3 in amino acids: CASGLSLAGGWAQYF. The CDR3 nucleotides read TGTGCTAGTGGTTTGTCACTAGCGGGAGGGTGGGCCCAGTACTTC. Full variable domain (rest looked up from reference TRBV12-5 and TRBJ2-5): DARVTQTPRHKVTEMGQEVTMRCQPILGHNTVFWYRQTMMQGLELLAYFRNRAPLDDSGMPKDRFSAEMPDATLATLKIQPSEPRDSAVYFCASGLSLAGGWAQYFGPGTRLLVL.

This clonotype has ten or more counts. This chain joins TRBV19 and TRBJ1-5; D possibly corresponds to TRBD1 (5 bases). Germline CDR1 and CDR2: LNHDA and SQIVND (reference sequence). The ends were cut back, 2 bases at V and 6 bases at J, with 8 bases in the middle. The CDR3 totals 13 residues. The CDR3 DNA follows: TGTGCCAGTAGTATACAGGGCGGTCAGCCCCAGCATTTT. Its translation is CASSIQGGQPQHF. Full variable domain (missing parts from reference TRBV19 and TRBJ1-5): DGGITQSPKYLFRKEGQNVTLSCEQNLNHDAMYWYRQDPGQGLRLIYYSQIVNDFQKGDIAEGYSVSREKKESFPLTVTSAQKNPTAFYLCASSIQGGQPQHFGDGTRLSIL.

A few counts support this clonotype. This may come from a read error, since a much larger clone is one base off. The J gene is TRBJ1-2, the V gene TRBV6-2 or TRBV6-3; no clear D gene. Germline V gives CDR1 MNHEY, CDR2 SVGEGT. The CDR3 is 12 residues long. CDR3 bases: TGTGCCAGCGGTTACGAGTCTGGGGACTACACCTTC. Protein: CASGYESGDYTF.

As concerns this clonotype: This may come from a read error, since a much larger clone is one base off. The V call is TRBV4-3, the J call TRBJ2-7, with TRBD1 matching over 9 bases. CDR1 LGHNA and CDR2 YSLEER come from the germline V gene. The CDR3 contains 15 residues. The CDR3 spells CASSQAQGAPYEQCF. Written as DNA, the CDR3 is TGCGCCAGCAGCCAAGCACAGGGGGCTCCCTACGAGCAGTGCTTC.

This clonotype has a count of ten or more. V gene TRBV3-1 combines with J gene TRBJ2-7, with unresolved D. Trimming shortened V by 1 base and J by 2 bases, and 9 bases separated the two germline ends. Germline V gene data show CDR1 as LGHDT and CDR2 as YNNKEL (reference sequence). The CDR3 contains 14 residues. The CDR3 loop is CASSQVRSTYEQYF. CDR3 bases: TGTGCCAGCAGCCAAGTTCGGTCTACCTACGAGCAGTACTTC.

For this clonotype: Possible read error: a much larger clone is one base away. The CDR3 sequence: CASSHTGLGTNYEQYF. As DNA, the CDR3 is TGCGCCAGCAGCCACACGGGACTAGGTACGAACTACGAGCAGTACTTC. V gene TRBV4-1 combines with J gene TRBJ2-7; 8 bases map to TRBD2. The CDR3 totals 16 residues. Germline trimming cut 3 bases from V and 3 bases from J; bases unmatched to any gene: 10. Germline V gene lookup returns CDR1 MGHRA and CDR2 YSYEKL.

Many counts were recorded for this clonotype. The chain employs TRBV6-5 and TRBJ2-7, with unresolved D. Deletions cut 0 bases from V and 4 bases from J, with 7 bases between. Looked up from germline, CDR1 is MNHEY and CDR2 is SVGAGI. The CDR3 is 13 residues long. The CDR3 protein is CASSYSMGYEQYF. The DNA of the CDR3 is TGTGCCAGCAGTTACTCGATGGGTTACGAGCAGTACTTC.

The sample holds many counts of this clonotype. The CDR3 here is CASSYGSGSYEQYF. The CDR3 region has the DNA TGTGCCAGCAGTTACGGGAGCGGAAGCTACGAGCAGTACTTC. The V gene is TRBV6-5, the J gene TRBJ2-7; weak D call: TRBD2 (5 bases). V was shortened by 2 bases and J by 3 bases, with 11 bases between the two germline ends. This CDR3 region has 14 residues. Looked up from germline, CDR1 is MNHEY and CDR2 is SVGAGI.

This clonotype showed up many times. The J gene is TRBJ1-5, the V gene TRBV4-1; D is unresolved. Trimming shortened V by 1 base and J by 7 bases, and 8 bases separated the two germline ends. Germline V lookup: CDR1 MGHRA, CDR2 YSYEKL. The CDR3 contains 13 residues. CDR3 coding DNA: TGCGCCAGCAGCCAAGGCGGTACGCAGCCCCAGCATTTT. This encodes CASSQGGTQPQHF.

This clonotype occurred many times. V is TRBV11-2 and J is TRBJ2-7; TRBD2 matches at 7 bases. In germline, CDR1 is SGHAT, CDR2 FQNNGV. This CDR3 is built from 14 residues. V was pared by 1 base and J by 4 bases, with 4 bases of the junction left unmatched. CDR3 residues: CASSLAPSGYEQYF. CDR3 in DNA: TGTGCCAGCAGCTTAGCACCTAGCGGTTACGAGCAGTACTTC.

About this clonotype itself: A much larger clone sits a single nucleotide away, making a read error possible. The rearrangement joins TRBV10-3 to TRBJ1-1; D uncertain. Deletions cut 11 bases from V and 4 bases from J, with 14 bases between. Germline V CDR1 and CDR2: ENHRY, SYGVKD. The CDR3 sequence is 12 residues long. DNA for the CDR3: TGTGCCGTCCAGACAATTCCCACTGAAGCTTTCTTT. Residues: CAVQTIPTEAFF.

This chain uses TRBV19 with TRBJ2-1; D gene unclear. Germline V CDR1 and CDR2: LNHDA, SQIVND (reference sequence). The CDR3 spans 15 residues. Trimming stripped 3 bases from V and 5 bases from J, with 14 bases between. The CDR3 DNA is TGTGCCAGTAGTATGGTCCAACCAACAAACAATGAGCAGTTCTTC. Amino acid sequence: CASSMVQPTNNEQFF.

Ten or more counts support this clonotype. CDR3 sequence (DNA): TGTGCCAGCATGTTACACAATGAAAAACTGTTTTTT. Amino acid sequence: CASMLHNEKLFF. This chain links TRBV2 with TRBJ1-4, with D unresolved. Trimming cost V 7 bases and J 5 bases, with 8 bases left between them. The CDR3 sequence is 12 residues long. CDR1 and CDR2 (germline): SNHLY, FYNNEI.

This clonotype was counted ten times or more. This chain uses TRBV19 with TRBJ1-5; D remains unclear. The CDR3 is 12 amino acids. Per the germline V gene, CDR1 is LNHDA and CDR2 is SQIVND (reference sequence). The V end was cut by 7 bases, the J end by 4 bases, with 8 bases between. The CDR3 bases are TGTGCCAGTATGAAGGGAAATCAGCCCCAGCATTTT. It specifies CASMKGNQPQHF.

This clonotype was picked up many times. CDR3 sequence (DNA): TGTGCCAGCAGTCCAATATCCCGGGACAGGAGTCCCCAAGCTATCTACGAGCAGTACTTC. Its translation is CASSPISRDRSPQAIYEQYF. This sequence joins TRBV28 and TRBJ2-7; 8 nucleotides match TRBD1. Germline CDR1 is MDHEN and CDR2 is SYDVKM. After removal of 5 bases from V and 3 bases from J, the junction contained 24 bases not matched to a gene. This CDR3 comprises 20 residues.

Comments on this clonotype: A much larger clone lies one base from this, so it may be a read error. V and J are TRBV23-1 and TRBJ1-2, with no clear D. TRBV23-1 qualifies as an ORF whose function is uncertain. The CDR3 extends over 12 amino acids. CDR3 bases: TGCGCCAGCAGTCAATTCGGCTATGGCTACATCTTC. It codes for CASSQFGYGYIF.

A note on this clonotype: A much larger clone differs by one base, so this may be a read error. The gene calls are TRBV4-3 and TRBJ2-7, with D perhaps TRBD1 or TRBD2 (6 bases each). Germline V gene sequence: CDR1 LGHNA, CDR2 YSLEER. CDR3 size: 14 residues. CDR3: CANSQERGTYEQYF. The CDR3 coding sequence is TGCGCCAACAGCCAAGAGAGGGGGACTTACGAGCAGTACTTC.

This clonotype appeared many times. The chain is built from TRBV5-6 and TRBJ2-2, with D possibly matching TRBD1 (5 bases). Deletions cut 0 bases from V and 6 bases from J, with 18 bases between. This CDR3 spans 17 amino acids. Per the germline V gene, CDR1 is SGHDT and CDR2 is YYEEEE. CDR3 sequence: CASSLALGLSDAGELFF. The DNA for the CDR3 is TGTGCCAGCAGCTTGGCTTTGGGGCTTAGTGACGCCGGGGAGCTGTTTTTT.

This clonotype was detected only once. A much larger clone lies a single base off, so this may be a read error. CDR3 in DNA: TGTGCCAGCAGTCTCGGGACTAACGGGGGTGCCTACAATGAGCAGTTCTTC. This sequence encodes CASSLGTNGGAYNEQFF. This rearrangement joins TRBV27 to TRBJ2-1; TRBD2 agrees at 7 bases. V was pared by 5 bases and J by 2 bases, with 12 bases of the junction left unmatched. The germline V gene has CDR1 MNHEY and CDR2 SMNVEV (reference sequence). The CDR3 runs 17 residues.

There are many counts of this clonotype. The genes are TRBV12-3 or TRBV12-4 and TRBJ1-3; D gene uncertain. CDR3 length equals 11 residues. V lost 7 bases and J 7 bases, leaving 8 bases between the germline ends. CDR3 amino acids: CASTSANTIYF. The CDR3 DNA reads as TGTGCCAGCACCTCGGCGAACACCATATATTTT.